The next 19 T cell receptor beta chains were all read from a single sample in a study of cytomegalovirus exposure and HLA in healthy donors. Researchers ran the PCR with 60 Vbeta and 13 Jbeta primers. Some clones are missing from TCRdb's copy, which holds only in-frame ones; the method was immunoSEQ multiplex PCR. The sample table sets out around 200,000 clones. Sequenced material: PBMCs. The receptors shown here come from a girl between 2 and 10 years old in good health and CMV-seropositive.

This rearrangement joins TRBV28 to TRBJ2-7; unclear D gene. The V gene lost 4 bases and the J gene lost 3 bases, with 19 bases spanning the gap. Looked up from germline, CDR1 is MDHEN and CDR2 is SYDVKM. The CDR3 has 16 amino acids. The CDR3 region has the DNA TGTGCCAGCAGTTCCCCTGGTCCAGGTTTGAGCTACGAGCAGTACTTC. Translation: CASSSPGPGLSYEQYF.

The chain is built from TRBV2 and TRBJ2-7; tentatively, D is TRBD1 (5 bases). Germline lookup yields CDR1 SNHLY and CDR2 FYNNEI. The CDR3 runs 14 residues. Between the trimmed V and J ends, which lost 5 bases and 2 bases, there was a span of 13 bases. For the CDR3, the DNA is TGTGCCAGCAGTCCAGGGTTGTCGCCCTACGAGCAGTACTTC. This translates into CASSPGLSPYEQYF.

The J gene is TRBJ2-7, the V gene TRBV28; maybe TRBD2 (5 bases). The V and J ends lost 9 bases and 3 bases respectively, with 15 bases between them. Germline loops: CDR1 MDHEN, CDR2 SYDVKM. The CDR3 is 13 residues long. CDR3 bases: TGTGCCAGTTTAAGTCCGGGATTCTACGAGCAGTACTTC. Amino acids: CASLSPGFYEQYF.

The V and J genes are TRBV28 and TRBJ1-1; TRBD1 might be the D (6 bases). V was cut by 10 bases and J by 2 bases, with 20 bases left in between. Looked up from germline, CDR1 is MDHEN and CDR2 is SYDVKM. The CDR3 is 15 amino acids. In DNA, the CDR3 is TGTGCCACTAAAGGGGAGTGGGGGGGCAACACTGAAGCTTTCTTT. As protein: CATKGEWGGNTEAFF.

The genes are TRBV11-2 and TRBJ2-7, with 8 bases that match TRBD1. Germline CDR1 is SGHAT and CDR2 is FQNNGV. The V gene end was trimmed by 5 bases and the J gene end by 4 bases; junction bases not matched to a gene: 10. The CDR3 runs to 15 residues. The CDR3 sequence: CASSREGTGGYEQYF. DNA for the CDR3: TGTGCCAGCAGCAGAGAGGGGACAGGAGGTTACGAGCAGTACTTC.

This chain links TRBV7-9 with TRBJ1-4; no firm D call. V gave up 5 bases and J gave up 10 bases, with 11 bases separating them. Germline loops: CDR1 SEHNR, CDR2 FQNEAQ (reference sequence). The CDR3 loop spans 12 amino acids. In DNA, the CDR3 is TGTGCCAGCAGCCTCGAGATCGGAAAACTGTTTTTT. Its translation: CASSLEIGKLFF.

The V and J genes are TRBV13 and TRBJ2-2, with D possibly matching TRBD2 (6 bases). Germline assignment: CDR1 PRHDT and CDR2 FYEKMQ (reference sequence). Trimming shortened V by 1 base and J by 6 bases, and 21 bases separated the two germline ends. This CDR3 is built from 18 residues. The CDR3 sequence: CASSLAASGDQRAGELFF. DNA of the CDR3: TGTGCCAGCAGCTTAGCGGCTTCCGGGGACCAGCGGGCCGGGGAGCTGTTTTTT.

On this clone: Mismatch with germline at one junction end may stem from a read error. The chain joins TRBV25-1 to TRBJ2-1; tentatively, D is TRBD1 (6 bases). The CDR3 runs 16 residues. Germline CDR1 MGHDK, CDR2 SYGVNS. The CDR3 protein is CASSRQAKSSYNEQFF. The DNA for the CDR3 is TGTGCTAGCAGCAGACAGGCAAAGAGCTCCTACAATGAGCAGTTCTTC.

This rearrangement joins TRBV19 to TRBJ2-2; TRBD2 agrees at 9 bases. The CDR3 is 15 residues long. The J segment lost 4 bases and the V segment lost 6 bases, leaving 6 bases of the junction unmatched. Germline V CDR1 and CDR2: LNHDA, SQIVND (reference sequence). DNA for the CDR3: TGTGCCAGTAGGGTGACTAGCGGTACCACCGGGGAGCTGTTTTTT. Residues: CASRVTSGTTGELFF.

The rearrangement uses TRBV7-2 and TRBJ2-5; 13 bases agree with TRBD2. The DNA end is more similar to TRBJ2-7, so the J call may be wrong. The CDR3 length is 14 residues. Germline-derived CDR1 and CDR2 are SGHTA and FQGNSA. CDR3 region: CASSMGLAGYEQYF. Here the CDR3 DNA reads TGTGCCAGCAGCATGGGACTAGCGGGATACGAGCAGTACTTC.

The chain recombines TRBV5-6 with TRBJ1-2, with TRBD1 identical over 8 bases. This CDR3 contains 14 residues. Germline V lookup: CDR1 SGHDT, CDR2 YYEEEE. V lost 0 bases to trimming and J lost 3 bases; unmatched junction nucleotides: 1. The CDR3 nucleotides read TGTGCCAGCAGCTTGGTGGACAGGGACTATGGCTACACCTTC. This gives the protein CASSLVDRDYGYTF.

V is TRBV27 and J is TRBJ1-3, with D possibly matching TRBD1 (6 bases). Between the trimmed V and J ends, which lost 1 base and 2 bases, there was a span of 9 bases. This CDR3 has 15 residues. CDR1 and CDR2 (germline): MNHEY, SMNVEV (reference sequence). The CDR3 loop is CASSLYGGAGNTIYF. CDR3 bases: TGTGCCAGCAGTTTATATGGGGGCGCTGGAAACACCATATATTTT.

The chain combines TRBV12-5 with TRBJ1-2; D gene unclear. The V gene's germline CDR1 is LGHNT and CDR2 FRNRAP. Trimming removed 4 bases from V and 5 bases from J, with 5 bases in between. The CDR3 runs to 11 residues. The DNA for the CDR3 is TGTGCTAGTGGTTCCTATTATGGCTACACCTTC. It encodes CASGSYYGYTF.

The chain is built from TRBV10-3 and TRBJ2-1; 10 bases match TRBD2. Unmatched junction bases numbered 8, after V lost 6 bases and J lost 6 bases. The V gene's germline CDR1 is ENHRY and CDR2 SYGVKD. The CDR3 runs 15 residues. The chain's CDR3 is CAIREVAGGSNEQFF. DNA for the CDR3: TGTGCCATCAGGGAAGTAGCGGGAGGTTCCAATGAGCAGTTCTTC.

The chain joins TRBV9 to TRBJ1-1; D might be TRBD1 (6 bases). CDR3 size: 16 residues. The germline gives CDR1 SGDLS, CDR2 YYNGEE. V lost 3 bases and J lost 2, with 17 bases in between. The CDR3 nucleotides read TGTGCCAGCAGCGCCGGCCCTTGGACAGTCAACACTGAAGCTTTCTTT. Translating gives CASSAGPWTVNTEAFF.

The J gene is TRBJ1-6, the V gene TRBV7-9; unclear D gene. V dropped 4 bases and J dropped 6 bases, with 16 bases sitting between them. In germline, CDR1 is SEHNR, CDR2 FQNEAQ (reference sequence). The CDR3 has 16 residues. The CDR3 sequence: CASSSTPRPINSPLHF. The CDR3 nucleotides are TGTGCCAGCAGCTCGACCCCGAGGCCCATTAATTCACCCCTCCACTTT.

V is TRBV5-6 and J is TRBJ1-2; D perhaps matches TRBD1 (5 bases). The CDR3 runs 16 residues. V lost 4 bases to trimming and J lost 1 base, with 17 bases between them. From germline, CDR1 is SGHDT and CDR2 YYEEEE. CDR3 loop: CASSPRTGYLNYGYTF. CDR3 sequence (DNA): TGTGCCAGCAGCCCCCGCACAGGCTACCTTAACTATGGCTACACCTTC.

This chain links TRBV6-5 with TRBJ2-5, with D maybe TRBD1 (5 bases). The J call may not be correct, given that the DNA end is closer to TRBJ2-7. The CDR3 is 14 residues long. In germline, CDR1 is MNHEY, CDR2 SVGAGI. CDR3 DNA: TGTGCCAGCAGTGTCCGACAGTCCCACTACGAGCAGTACTTC. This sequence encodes CASSVRQSHYEQYF.

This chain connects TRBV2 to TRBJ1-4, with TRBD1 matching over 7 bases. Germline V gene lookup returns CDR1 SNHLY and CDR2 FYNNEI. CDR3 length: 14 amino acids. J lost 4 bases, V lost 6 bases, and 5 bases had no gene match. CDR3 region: CASRPGQYNEKLFF. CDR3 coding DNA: TGTGCCAGCAGACCGGGACAGTATAATGAAAAACTGTTTTTT.